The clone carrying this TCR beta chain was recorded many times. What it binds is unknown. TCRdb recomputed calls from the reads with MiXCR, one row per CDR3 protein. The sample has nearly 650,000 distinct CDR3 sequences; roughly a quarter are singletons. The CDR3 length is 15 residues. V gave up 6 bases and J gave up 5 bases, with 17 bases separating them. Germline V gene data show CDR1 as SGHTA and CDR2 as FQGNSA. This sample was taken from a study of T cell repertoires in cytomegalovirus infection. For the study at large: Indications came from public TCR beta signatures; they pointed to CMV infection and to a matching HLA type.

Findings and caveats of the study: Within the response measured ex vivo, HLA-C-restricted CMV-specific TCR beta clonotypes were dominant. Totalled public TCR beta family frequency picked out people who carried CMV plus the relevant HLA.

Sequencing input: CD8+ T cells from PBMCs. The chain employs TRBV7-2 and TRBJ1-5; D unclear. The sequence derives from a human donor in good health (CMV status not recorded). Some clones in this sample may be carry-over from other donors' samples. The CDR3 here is CASSPTGGKDQPQHF. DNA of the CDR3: TGTGCCAGCAGTCCGACGGGTGGGAAGGATCAGCCCCAGCATTTT.